The subject of this entry is one TCR beta chain. Its antigen is not known. Its ends do not fully match the called genes, so a read error is possible. TCRdb re-called the reads with MiXCR, one entry per CDR3 protein. The sample yields 150,000 to 200,000 distinct CDR3 sequences, approximately 17% seen once. These data are taken from a study of T cell repertoires in cytomegalovirus infection. At the level of the study: Public signatures in TCR beta pointed to CMV infection and matching HLA type. General study points: The ex vivo response was dominated by HLA-C-restricted CMV-specific TCR beta clonotypes. Summed frequency of shared TCR beta families picked out CMV carriers who also had the relevant HLA.

Germline CDR1 and CDR2: SGDLS and YYNGEE. The CDR3 has 17 residues. The clonotype was recovered from a human donor in good health (CMV status not recorded). Some clones in this sample may be carry-over from other donors' samples. The V call is TRBV9, the J call TRBJ2-1; D is possibly TRBD2 (5 bases). The sample was CD8+ T cells from PBMCs. The DNA for the CDR3 is TGTGCCAGCAGCCCATTTCATGGGAGCCCCGATCTGACAAACCCGCATTTC. This gives the protein CASSPFHGSPDLTNPHF.